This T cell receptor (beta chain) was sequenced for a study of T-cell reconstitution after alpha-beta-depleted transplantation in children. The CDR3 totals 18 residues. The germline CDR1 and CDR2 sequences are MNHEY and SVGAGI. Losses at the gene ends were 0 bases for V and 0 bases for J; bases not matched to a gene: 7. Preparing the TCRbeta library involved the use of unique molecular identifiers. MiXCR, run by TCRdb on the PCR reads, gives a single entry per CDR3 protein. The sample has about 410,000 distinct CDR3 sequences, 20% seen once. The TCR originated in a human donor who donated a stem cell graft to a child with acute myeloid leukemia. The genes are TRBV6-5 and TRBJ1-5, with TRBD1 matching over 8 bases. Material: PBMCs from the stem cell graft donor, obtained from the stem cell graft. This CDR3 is CASSYSGTGEYSNQPQHF. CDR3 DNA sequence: TGTGCCAGCAGTTACTCCGGGACAGGCGAATATAGCAATCAGCCCCAGCATTTT.